These 30 T cell receptor beta chains originate from one sample sequenced in a study of blood T cell repertoires in COVID-19. Using immunoSEQ multiplex PCR, the repertoire was profiled, and TCRdb retains in-frame clones only, with some absent. Counted here are about 40,000 clones, 70% to 90% occurring once; the ten biggest clones make up 4% to 5.5%. Material for sequencing was peripheral blood. These receptors were taken from a man in his sixties with COVID-19, enrolled during active disease.

The chain recombines TRBV5-1 with TRBJ1-5; no firm D call. The CDR3 length is 14 residues. Trimming pared 4 bases from V and 7 bases from J, leaving 15 bases between. The V gene's germline CDR1 is SGHRS and CDR2 YFSETQ. CDR3 DNA sequence: TGCGCCAGCAGCCCTGGGTCAGGTGGGCAGCCCCAGCATTTT. Translation: CASSPGSGGQPQHF.

The rearrangement links TRBV5-4 to TRBJ1-1; 11 bases line up with TRBD1. This CDR3 comprises 16 residues. Germline V gene data show CDR1 as SGHNT and CDR2 as YYREEE (reference sequence). V shed 3 bases, J shed 0 bases, and the junction held 4 bases outside the gene matches. In DNA form, the CDR3 reads TGTGCCAGCAGCTCTTGGACAGGGGGCATGAACACTGAAGCTTTCTTT. It yields the protein CASSSWTGGMNTEAFF.

The CDR3 DNA reads as TGTGCCAGCAGCTTAGAGGGGCTCAGGGGCCTTCCCGGGGAGCTGTTTTTT. Translating gives CASSLEGLRGLPGELFF. The chain joins TRBV7-3 to TRBJ2-2; D possibly corresponds to TRBD1 (6 bases). Germline loops: CDR1 SGHTA, CDR2 FQGTGA. This CDR3 has 17 residues. V gave up 2 bases and J gave up 6 bases, with 19 bases separating them.

The chain is built from TRBV18 and TRBJ1-4, with D perhaps TRBD1 (5 bases). Germline V CDR1 and CDR2: KGHSH, LQKENI. Trimming took 0 bases from V and 3 from J, leaving 26 bases between them. This CDR3 spans 21 amino acids. The DNA of the CDR3 is TGTGCCAGCTCACCACCGTCCATGCAGTGGGATACCGCGACAGCTAATGAAAAACTGTTTTTT. It translates to CASSPPSMQWDTATANEKLFF.

The rearrangement links TRBV3-1 (or the pseudogene TRBV3-2) to TRBJ2-5; TRBD2 aligns across 10 bases. The V gene's germline CDR1 is LGHDT and CDR2 YNNKEL (reference sequence). The V and J ends lost 0 bases and 5 bases, in that order; junction bases with no gene match: 3. The CDR3 extends over 15 amino acids. CDR3 DNA sequence: TGTGCCAGCAGCCAAGATATACTAGCGGGGGAGACCCAGTACTTC. Amino acid sequence: CASSQDILAGETQYF.

The V gene is TRBV7-8, the J gene TRBJ2-7, with 7 bases that match TRBD1. Losses at the gene ends were 1 base for V and 3 bases for J; bases not matched to a gene: 6. Germline loops: CDR1 SGHVS, CDR2 FQNEAQ. This CDR3 has 15 amino acids. This chain's CDR3 is CASSLETGKVYEQYF. The CDR3 DNA is TGTGCCAGCAGCTTAGAGACAGGGAAAGTCTACGAGCAGTACTTC.

The chain recombines TRBV12-3 or TRBV12-4 with TRBJ2-3; D is ambiguous. The V end lost 3 bases, the J end lost 3 bases, and 4 bases lay between the germline ends. This CDR3 has 12 residues. In nucleotides, the CDR3 is TGTGCCAGCAGTTTCGTGACAGATACGCAGTATTTT. It specifies CASSFVTDTQYF.

This clone has just a few counts. The rearrangement links TRBV5-1 to TRBJ1-4; 7 bases are shared with TRBD1. Germline trimming cut 3 bases from V and 7 bases from J; bases unmatched to any gene: 12. Germline CDR1 and CDR2: SGHRS and YFSETQ. The CDR3 consists of 16 residues. The CDR3 region has the DNA TGCGCCAGCAGCTCCAACACAGGGGTTAGGGGTGAAAAACTGTTTTTT. Translated: CASSSNTGVRGEKLFF.

This clone is a singleton in its sample. The chain uses TRBV28 and TRBJ1-1; 8 bases line up with TRBD1. CDR1 and CDR2 (germline): MDHEN, SYDVKM. V was pared by 10 bases and J by 2 bases, with 12 bases of the junction left unmatched. This CDR3 region has 15 residues. For the CDR3, the DNA is TGTGCCAACAAGCCCACCGGACAGGGTAACACTGAAGCTTTCTTT. Translated: CANKPTGQGNTEAFF.

This chain links TRBV11-1 with TRBJ2-1; 11 positions match TRBD2. V dropped 2 bases and J dropped 6; count of bases not matched to a gene: 3. The CDR3 extends over 15 amino acids. CDR1 is SGHAT and CDR2 is FQDESV in the germline V gene (reference sequence). The DNA for the CDR3 is TGTGCCAGCAGCTTAACACTAGCGGGAGTCAATGAGCAGTTCTTC. Translation: CASSLTLAGVNEQFF.

The chain employs TRBV5-4 and TRBJ2-3; the D gene is possibly TRBD1 (6 bases). The V gene lost 4 bases and the J gene lost 5 bases, with 20 bases spanning the gap. Germline V gene data show CDR1 as SGHNT and CDR2 as YYREEE (reference sequence). The CDR3 contains 16 residues. CDR3 sequence reads: CASSPAGAGDLDTQYF. The CDR3 DNA reads as TGTGCCAGCAGCCCGGCAGGGGCAGGGGACCTAGATACGCAGTATTTT.

The gene calls are TRBV6-2 or TRBV6-3 and TRBJ2-7; tentatively, D is TRBD1 (6 bases). The CDR3 is 14 amino acids. V was shortened by 1 base and J by 5 bases, with 12 bases between the two germline ends. Germline V gene lookup returns CDR1 MNHEY and CDR2 SVGEGT. CDR3 residues: CASSYFGGRDEQYF. CDR3 sequence (DNA): TGTGCCAGCAGTTACTTTGGGGGCCGGGACGAGCAGTACTTC.

The rearrangement uses TRBV6-6 and TRBJ1-5; 11 bases agree with TRBD1. Germline V gives CDR1 MNHNY, CDR2 SVGAGI (reference sequence). Germline trimming cut 5 bases from V and 0 bases from J; bases unmatched to any gene: 6. The CDR3 covers 17 residues. CDR3 amino acids: CASSPGTGGYSNQPQHF. The CDR3 DNA is TGTGCCAGCAGTCCCGGGACAGGGGGGTATAGCAATCAGCCCCAGCATTTT.

The chain recombines TRBV9 with TRBJ2-5, with D hard to call. The CDR3 is 15 residues long. V was trimmed by 0 bases and J by 5 bases, leaving 14 bases between them. Germline V gene sequence: CDR1 SGDLS, CDR2 YYNGEE. This CDR3 is CASSVGAPARETQYF. DNA for the CDR3: TGTGCCAGCAGCGTAGGAGCCCCCGCTAGGGAGACCCAGTACTTC.

The count of this clone is one. The genes are TRBV28 and TRBJ2-7, with a weak D call TRBD1 (7 bases). V was cut by 6 bases and J by 2 bases, with 17 bases left in between. In germline, CDR1 is MDHEN, CDR2 SYDVKM. The length of the CDR3 is 15 residues. CDR3 region: CASRSPGGTPYEQYF. The CDR3 DNA is TGTGCCAGCAGATCGCCAGGGGGGACCCCCTACGAGCAGTACTTC.

Note on this clone: This specimen includes other DNA sequences encoding the same CDR3. The chain combines TRBV19 with TRBJ1-1; possible D gene TRBD1, 6 bases. This CDR3 is built from 15 residues. Germline V CDR1 and CDR2: LNHDA, SQIVND (reference sequence). V lost 3 bases and J 1 base, leaving 12 bases between the germline ends. The CDR3, as DNA: TGTGCCAGTAGTATTGGGGGGGGCTGGAACACTGAAGCTTTCTTT. It codes for CASSIGGGWNTEAFF. Complete variable domain (other parts from reference TRBV19 and TRBJ1-1): DGGITQSPKYLFRKEGQNVTLSCEQNLNHDAMYWYRQDPGQGLRLIYYSQIVNDFQKGDIAEGYSVSREKKESFPLTVTSAQKNPTAFYLCASSIGGGWNTEAFFGQGTRLTVV.

J is TRBJ1-1 and V is TRBV7-9, with a tentative D call TRBD1 (6 bases). Germline values: CDR1 SEHNR, CDR2 FQNEAQ (reference sequence). Trimming took 0 bases from V and 3 from J, leaving 11 bases between them. CDR3 length: 15 amino acids. The chain's CDR3 is CASSLARGADTEAFF. The CDR3 nucleotides are TGTGCCAGCAGCTTAGCGCGGGGGGCGGACACTGAAGCTTTCTTT.

The chain recombines TRBV2 with TRBJ1-1; a possible D gene is TRBD1 (6 bases). Trimming cost V 8 bases and J 5 bases, with 21 bases left between them. Looked up from germline, CDR1 is SNHLY and CDR2 is FYNNEI. The CDR3 runs 15 residues. The CDR3 DNA reads TGTGCCAGCCTCATCTCCCCACAGGGACCGACTGAAGCTTTCTTT. This codes for CASLISPQGPTEAFF.

This sequence joins TRBV10-3 and TRBJ1-1, with D tentatively TRBD1 (5 bases). This CDR3 contains 15 residues. V lost 10 bases and J lost 1, with 19 bases in between. The germline V gene encodes CDR1 ENHRY and CDR2 SYGVKD. DNA for the CDR3: TGTGCCACCCACAAAGAAAAAAGGGGGAACACTGAAGCTTTCTTT. Amino acid sequence: CATHKEKRGNTEAFF.

J is TRBJ1-1 and V is TRBV19, with D possibly being TRBD1 (5 bases). V lost 4 bases and J lost 1, with 13 bases in between. CDR3 length: 15 residues. Germline V gives CDR1 LNHDA, CDR2 SQIVND (reference sequence). CDR3 in DNA: TGTGCCAGTAGTACCGCGGGGGGGAGGAACACTGAAGCTTTCTTT. Translated: CASSTAGGRNTEAFF.

As DNA, the CDR3 is TGTGCCAGCAGCGCCCCCCATGAGTGGCCTAGCTCCTACAATGAGCAGTTCTTC. Translation gives CASSAPHEWPSSYNEQFF. The rearrangement links TRBV9 to TRBJ2-1; D uncertain. This CDR3 region has 18 residues. The V end was cut by 3 bases, the J end by 0 bases, with 19 bases between. Germline loops: CDR1 SGDLS, CDR2 YYNGEE.

This chain uses TRBV18 with TRBJ2-7; D remains ambiguous. V lost 5 bases to trimming and J lost 4 bases, with 9 bases between them. This CDR3 has 12 amino acids. Germline V gene sequence: CDR1 KGHSH, CDR2 LQKENI. The CDR3 coding sequence is TGTGCCAGCTCAGGCGGTCCATACGAGCAGTACTTC. Translation: CASSGGPYEQYF.

The rearrangement links TRBV5-4 to TRBJ2-3; 10 bases agree with TRBD2. This CDR3 is 16 amino acids long. Germline CDR1 reads SGHNT; CDR2 reads YYREEE (reference sequence). J was trimmed by 5 bases and V by 0 bases; bases with no gene match: 6. CDR3 sequence (DNA): TGTGCCAGCAGCTTGGCCCCTCTAGCGGGAGAAGATACGCAGTATTTT. Its protein product is CASSLAPLAGEDTQYF.

V is TRBV10-2 and J is TRBJ2-3, with 10 bases identical to TRBD1. Germline V gene data show CDR1 as WSHSY and CDR2 as SAAADI. This CDR3 comprises 15 residues. After removal of 3 bases from V and 5 bases from J, the junction contained 5 bases not matched to a gene. CDR3 coding DNA: TGCGCCAGCAGTGATGGGGACAGGGGTTTAGATACGCAGTATTTT. As protein: CASSDGDRGLDTQYF.

The sample holds a few counts of this clone. The V and J genes are TRBV6-5 and TRBJ2-7, with TRBD1 as a possible D gene (5 bases). CDR3 length: 14 amino acids. V was cut by 5 bases and J by 3 bases, with 14 bases left in between. Germline assignment: CDR1 MNHEY and CDR2 SVGAGI. The CDR3 sequence is CASSTGFGFYEQYF. In nucleotides, the CDR3 is TGTGCCAGCAGTACAGGTTTTGGTTTCTACGAGCAGTACTTC.

As to this clone: Compared with germline, one end of the junction differs, possibly owing to a read error. The chain carries TRBV15 and TRBJ2-7, with TRBD2 matching 8 bases. Germline loops: CDR1 LNHNV, CDR2 YYDKDF (reference sequence). CDR3 length equals 16 residues. CDR3 DNA: TGTGCCACCAGCAGAGCGATAGCGGGAATACCCTACGAGCGGTACTTC. Amino acids: CATSRAIAGIPYERYF.

This clone occurred a few times. The chain uses TRBV2 and TRBJ1-5; a weak D match, TRBD1 (6 bases). V was trimmed by 4 bases and J by 2 bases, leaving 12 bases between them. The CDR3 covers 15 residues. The germline CDR1 and CDR2 sequences are SNHLY and FYNNEI. CDR3 protein: CASSVGRGGNQPQHF. The CDR3 DNA reads as TGTGCCAGCAGTGTAGGCAGGGGAGGCAATCAGCCCCAGCATTTT.

The chain combines TRBV27 with TRBJ1-6; D might be TRBD1 (6 bases). Germline CDR1 MNHEY, CDR2 SMNVEV (reference sequence). The CDR3 length is 14 residues. Trimming removed 6 bases at V and 8 bases at J, with 14 bases between. CDR3 sequence (DNA): TGTGCCAGCAGCCCAACAGGGACGCATTCACCCCTCCACTTT. Encoded protein: CASSPTGTHSPLHF.

V gene TRBV21-1 combines with J gene TRBJ2-2; the table's D call TRBD1 went unverified against the DNA. TRBV21-1 is termed a pseudogene. This CDR3 contains 13 residues. The CDR3 loop reads CAKLDRVPGELFF. DNA for the CDR3: TGTGCCAAATTGGACAGGGTTCCCGGGGAGCTGTTTTTT.

There are a few counts of this clone. The chain couples TRBV2 to TRBJ2-5, with 16 bases lining up with TRBD2. CDR1 and CDR2 from the germline V gene are SNHLY and FYNNEI. The CDR3 loop spans 18 amino acids. Trimming took 4 bases from V and 4 from J; bases not matched to a gene: 9. The CDR3 sequence: CASSGLGLAGGVGETQYF. Here the CDR3 DNA reads TGTGCCAGCAGTGGCCTGGGACTAGCGGGAGGGGTGGGAGAGACCCAGTACTTC. The entire variable domain, with the rest obtained from reference TRBV2 and TRBJ2-5, is as follows: EPEVTQTPSHQVTQMGQEVILRCVPISNHLYFYWYRQILGQKVEFLVSFYNNEISEKSEIFDDQFSVERPDGSNFTLKIRSTKLEDSAMYFCASSGLGLAGGVGETQYFGPGTRLLVL.